This T cell receptor (beta chain) was sequenced in a study of blood T cell repertoires in COVID-19. Overall study context: Researchers got acute and convalescent COVID-19 samples from the United States, Italy and Spain.

The method was immunoSEQ multiplex PCR; TCRdb's version includes in-frame clones alone and lacks a portion of them. The sample carries some 180,000 clones, around nine tenths recorded once. This CDR3 is 15 amino acids long. The ends lost 5 bases at V and 10 bases at J; junction bases unmatched: 8. Per the germline V gene, CDR1 is SNHLY and CDR2 is FYNNEI. This TCR was sampled from a woman aged 80 or over with COVID-19, enrolled during active disease. Specimen: peripheral blood. The V and J genes are TRBV2 and TRBJ2-1, with 13 nucleotides matching TRBD2. CDR3: CASSPRTSGSQEQFF. Written as DNA, the CDR3 is TGTGCCAGCAGTCCAAGGACTAGCGGGAGCCAGGAGCAGTTCTTC.